This is a list of T cell receptor beta chains from one sample in a study of T cells in Graves' hyperthyroidism and ophthalmopathy. TCRdb re-analysed the multiplex PCR reads in MiXCR, keeping a single row per CDR3 protein. The table has roughly 510,000 distinct CDR3 sequences, roughly 45% seen once. The specimen sequenced was peripheral blood or thyroid tissue (not recorded which). The receptors shown here come from an adult woman with Graves' disease, either hyperthyroidism or ophthalmopathy (not recorded which). Both conserved end residues are trimmed from each CDR3. Each record gives: J gene, D gene, V gene, CDR3 protein. A D gene is named only where the DNA matches it firmly.

J gene: TRBJ2-7
D gene: NA
V gene: TRBV19
CDR3 protein: ASSNDLLMGEQY

J gene: TRBJ2-5
D gene: NA
V gene: TRBV10-3
CDR3 protein: AISETETQY

J gene: TRBJ1-2
D gene: TRBD1
V gene: TRBV27
CDR3 protein: ASTQRDSRRGRNYGYT

J gene: TRBJ2-5
D gene: TRBD1
V gene: TRBV5-4
CDR3 protein: ASSHRQGAGRETQY

J gene: TRBJ1-2
D gene: TRBD1
V gene: TRBV12-3/TRBV12-4
CDR3 protein: ASSLSGAGGDGYT

J gene: TRBJ1-2
D gene: TRBD1
V gene: TRBV5-5
CDR3 protein: ASSDPGQGGGYT

J gene: TRBJ2-7
D gene: NA
V gene: TRBV20-1
CDR3 protein: SAGGRGRYEQY

J gene: TRBJ1-2
D gene: TRBD1
V gene: TRBV29-1
CDR3 protein: SVPGGRDGYT

J gene: TRBJ1-5
D gene: TRBD1
V gene: TRBV6-1
CDR3 protein: AISATQGASSNQPQH

J gene: TRBJ2-2
D gene: NA
V gene: TRBV10-3
CDR3 protein: AIRGTGNGELF

J gene: TRBJ2-1
D gene: TRBD2
V gene: TRBV10-3
CDR3 protein: AIKGTSLNSYNEQF

J gene: TRBJ1-1
D gene: TRBD1
V gene: TRBV10-3
CDR3 protein: AISGGTVVTEAF

J gene: TRBJ1-6
D gene: TRBD1
V gene: TRBV7-8
CDR3 protein: ASSYGTGGGWDSPLH

J gene: TRBJ1-4
D gene: TRBD1
V gene: TRBV2
CDR3 protein: ASSEEGGTGGEKLF

J gene: TRBJ2-2
D gene: TRBD2
V gene: TRBV2
CDR3 protein: ASGLADTGELF

J gene: TRBJ2-7
D gene: TRBD1
V gene: TRBV20-1
CDR3 protein: SARQGISSEQY

J gene: TRBJ1-1
D gene: NA
V gene: TRBV29-1
CDR3 protein: SVSWNTEAF

J gene: TRBJ2-1
D gene: TRBD1
V gene: TRBV11-2
CDR3 protein: ASSSGTGGYNEQF

J gene: TRBJ1-5
D gene: TRBD1
V gene: TRBV7-2
CDR3 protein: ASSMTGYNQPQH

J gene: TRBJ2-7
D gene: NA
V gene: TRBV29-1
CDR3 protein: SYRDGTYEQY

J gene: TRBJ1-4
D gene: NA
V gene: TRBV29-1
CDR3 protein: SVEPGINEKLF

J gene: TRBJ1-1
D gene: NA
V gene: TRBV5-1
CDR3 protein: ASSEYGGTEAF

J gene: TRBJ1-5
D gene: NA
V gene: TRBV19
CDR3 protein: ASRWTVQGNQPQH

J gene: TRBJ1-6
D gene: NA
V gene: TRBV7-2
CDR3 protein: ASSLLQGYHLH

J gene: TRBJ2-7
D gene: TRBD2
V gene: TRBV7-2
CDR3 protein: ASSSALAGASYEQY

J gene: TRBJ2-5
D gene: NA
V gene: TRBV7-9
CDR3 protein: ASSLDAGTGQRTQY

J gene: TRBJ2-7
D gene: NA
V gene: TRBV6-5
CDR3 protein: ASSSTGENNEQY

J gene: TRBJ2-2
D gene: TRBD2
V gene: TRBV20-1
CDR3 protein: SARASGLAGHKNTGELF

J gene: TRBJ1-1
D gene: NA
V gene: TRBV25-1
CDR3 protein: ASSEYPTGGTEAF

J gene: TRBJ1-2
D gene: NA
V gene: TRBV20-1
CDR3 protein: SAQTGSDYGYT

J gene: TRBJ2-2
D gene: NA
V gene: TRBV7-2
CDR3 protein: ASSRALGGELF

J gene: TRBJ2-7
D gene: NA
V gene: TRBV7-9
CDR3 protein: ASSSPDLYYEQY

J gene: TRBJ2-2
D gene: NA
V gene: TRBV7-9
CDR3 protein: ATNTGELF

J gene: TRBJ2-7
D gene: NA
V gene: TRBV29-1
CDR3 protein: SAGERPYEQY

J gene: TRBJ2-1
D gene: NA
V gene: TRBV29-1
CDR3 protein: SVGDEQF

J gene: TRBJ1-5
D gene: NA
V gene: TRBV2
CDR3 protein: ASSRTDYSNQPQH

J gene: TRBJ1-1
D gene: NA
V gene: TRBV29-1
CDR3 protein: SVWGVNTEAF

J gene: TRBJ2-5
D gene: TRBD1
V gene: TRBV6-5
CDR3 protein: ASRLSGTGVGTQY

J gene: TRBJ2-2
D gene: NA
V gene: TRBV2
CDR3 protein: ASSLLGGLLF

J gene: TRBJ2-5
D gene: TRBD2
V gene: TRBV29-1
CDR3 protein: SVAASGSVQETQY

J gene: TRBJ2-2
D gene: NA
V gene: TRBV12-3/TRBV12-4
CDR3 protein: ASSLASRTGELF

J gene: TRBJ1-5
D gene: NA
V gene: TRBV19
CDR3 protein: ASSIARNQPQH

J gene: TRBJ2-3
D gene: TRBD1
V gene: TRBV29-1
CDR3 protein: SVEDRDRAFTDTQY

J gene: TRBJ1-1
D gene: NA
V gene: TRBV10-3
CDR3 protein: AIRQGVGTEAF

J gene: TRBJ1-6
D gene: NA
V gene: TRBV6-6
CDR3 protein: ASSYPRGAGNSPLH

J gene: TRBJ1-2
D gene: NA
V gene: TRBV7-9
CDR3 protein: ASSPPGDGYT

J gene: TRBJ2-1
D gene: NA
V gene: TRBV14
CDR3 protein: ASSQGGTVYNEQF

J gene: TRBJ2-7
D gene: NA
V gene: TRBV7-8
CDR3 protein: ASSLGGGRDTYEQY

J gene: TRBJ2-7
D gene: NA
V gene: TRBV29-1
CDR3 protein: SVEGDRYEQY

J gene: TRBJ2-5
D gene: TRBD2
V gene: TRBV11-2
CDR3 protein: ASSFRGGKEETQY

J gene: TRBJ1-2
D gene: NA
V gene: TRBV24-1
CDR3 protein: ATSDPINYGYT

J gene: TRBJ2-7
D gene: NA
V gene: TRBV20-1
CDR3 protein: SARGGDEQY

J gene: TRBJ2-7
D gene: NA
V gene: TRBV20-1
CDR3 protein: SARLAASYEQY